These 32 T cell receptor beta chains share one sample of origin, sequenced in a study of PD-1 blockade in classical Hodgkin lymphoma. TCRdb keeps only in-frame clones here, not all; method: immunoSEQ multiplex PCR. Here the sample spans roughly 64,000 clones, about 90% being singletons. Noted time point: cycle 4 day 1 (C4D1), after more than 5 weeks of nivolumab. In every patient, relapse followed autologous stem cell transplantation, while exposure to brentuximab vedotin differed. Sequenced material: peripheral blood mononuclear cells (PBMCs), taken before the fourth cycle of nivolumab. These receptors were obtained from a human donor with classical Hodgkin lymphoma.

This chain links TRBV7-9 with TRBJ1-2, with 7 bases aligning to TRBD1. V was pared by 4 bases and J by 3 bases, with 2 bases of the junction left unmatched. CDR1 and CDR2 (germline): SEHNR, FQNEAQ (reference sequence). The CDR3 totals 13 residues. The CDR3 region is CASSWDRYYGYTF. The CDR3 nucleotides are TGTGCCAGCAGCTGGGACAGATACTATGGCTACACCTTC.

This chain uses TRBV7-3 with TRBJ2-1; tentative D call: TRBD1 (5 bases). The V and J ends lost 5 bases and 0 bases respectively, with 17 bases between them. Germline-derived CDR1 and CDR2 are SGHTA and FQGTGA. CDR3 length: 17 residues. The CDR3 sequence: CASSPTGRASSYNEQFF. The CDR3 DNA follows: TGTGCCAGCAGCCCAACGGGCAGGGCGAGCTCCTACAATGAGCAGTTCTTC.

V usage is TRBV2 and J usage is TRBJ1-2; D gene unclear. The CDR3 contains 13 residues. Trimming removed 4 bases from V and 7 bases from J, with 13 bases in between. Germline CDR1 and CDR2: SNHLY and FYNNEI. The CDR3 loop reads CASSAPETPGYTF. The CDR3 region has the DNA TGTGCCAGCAGTGCCCCAGAGACTCCTGGCTACACCTTC.

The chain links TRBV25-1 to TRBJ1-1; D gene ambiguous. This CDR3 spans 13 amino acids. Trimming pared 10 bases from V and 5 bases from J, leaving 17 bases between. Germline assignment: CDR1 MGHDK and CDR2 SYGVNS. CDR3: CATIGERRTEAFF. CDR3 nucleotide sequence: TGTGCCACCATCGGGGAGCGCCGGACTGAAGCTTTCTTT.

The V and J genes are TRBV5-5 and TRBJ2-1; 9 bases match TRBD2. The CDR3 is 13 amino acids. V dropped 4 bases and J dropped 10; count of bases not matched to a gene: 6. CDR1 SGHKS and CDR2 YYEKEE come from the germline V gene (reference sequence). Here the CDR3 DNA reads TGTGCCAGCAGCGCCCGACTAGCGGAGGAGCAGTTCTTC. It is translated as CASSARLAEEQFF.

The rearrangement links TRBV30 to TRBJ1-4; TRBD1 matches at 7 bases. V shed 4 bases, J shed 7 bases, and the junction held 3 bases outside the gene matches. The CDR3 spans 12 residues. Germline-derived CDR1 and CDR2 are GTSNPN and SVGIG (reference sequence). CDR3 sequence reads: CAWTGGGEKLFF. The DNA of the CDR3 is TGTGCCTGGACAGGGGGGGGTGAAAAACTGTTTTTT.

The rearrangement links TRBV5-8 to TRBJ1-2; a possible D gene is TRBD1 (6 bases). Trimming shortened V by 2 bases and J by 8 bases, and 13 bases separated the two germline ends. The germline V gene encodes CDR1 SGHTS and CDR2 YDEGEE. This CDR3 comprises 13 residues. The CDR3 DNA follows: TGTGCCAGCAGCTTCAGGGGCGGCGGAGGCTACACCTTC. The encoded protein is CASSFRGGGGYTF.

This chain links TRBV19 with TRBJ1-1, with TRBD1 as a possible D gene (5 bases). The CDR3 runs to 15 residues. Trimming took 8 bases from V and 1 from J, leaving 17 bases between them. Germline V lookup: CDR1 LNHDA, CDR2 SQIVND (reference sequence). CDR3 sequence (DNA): TGTGCCAGTGACCAGGGTCTGGTCTGGAACACTGAAGCTTTCTTT. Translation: CASDQGLVWNTEAFF.

The CDR3 loop reads CASSSTGESYEQYF. CDR3 in DNA: TGTGCCAGCAGCTCGACCGGGGAGAGCTACGAGCAGTACTTC. The chain combines TRBV6-6 with TRBJ2-7; the D gene is possibly TRBD2 (5 bases). CDR1 MNHNY and CDR2 SVGAGI come from the germline V gene (reference sequence). This CDR3 region has 14 residues. V was cut by 6 bases and J by 3 bases, with 15 bases left in between.

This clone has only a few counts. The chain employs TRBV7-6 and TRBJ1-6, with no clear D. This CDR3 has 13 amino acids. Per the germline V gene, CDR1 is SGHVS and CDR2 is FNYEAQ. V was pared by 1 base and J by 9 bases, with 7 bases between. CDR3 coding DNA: TGTGCCAGCAGCTTAGACCGGTCTTCACCCCTCCACTTT. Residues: CASSLDRSSPLHF.

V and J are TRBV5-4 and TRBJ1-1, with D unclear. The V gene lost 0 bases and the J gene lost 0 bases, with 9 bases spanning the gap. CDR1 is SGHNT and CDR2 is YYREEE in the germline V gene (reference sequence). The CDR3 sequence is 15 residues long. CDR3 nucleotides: TGTGCCAGCAGCTTGGGACCTGTAATGAACACTGAAGCTTTCTTT. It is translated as CASSLGPVMNTEAFF.

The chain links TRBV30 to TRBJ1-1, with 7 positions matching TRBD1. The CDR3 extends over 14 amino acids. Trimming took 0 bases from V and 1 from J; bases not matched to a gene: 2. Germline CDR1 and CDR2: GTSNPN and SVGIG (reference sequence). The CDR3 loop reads CAWSVWTGNTEAFF. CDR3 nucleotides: TGTGCCTGGAGTGTTTGGACAGGGAACACTGAAGCTTTCTTT.

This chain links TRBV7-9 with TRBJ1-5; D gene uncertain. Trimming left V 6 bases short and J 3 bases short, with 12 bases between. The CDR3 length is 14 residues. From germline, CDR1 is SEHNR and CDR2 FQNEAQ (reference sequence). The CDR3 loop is CASSFPGPNQPQHF. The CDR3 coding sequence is TGTGCCAGCAGTTTCCCCGGGCCCAATCAGCCCCAGCATTTT.

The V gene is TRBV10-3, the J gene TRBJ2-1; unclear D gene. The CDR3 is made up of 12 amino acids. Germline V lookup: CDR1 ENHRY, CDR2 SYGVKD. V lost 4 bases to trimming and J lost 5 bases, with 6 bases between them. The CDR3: CAISAGNNEQFF. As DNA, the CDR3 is TGTGCCATCAGTGCGGGTAACAATGAGCAGTTCTTC.

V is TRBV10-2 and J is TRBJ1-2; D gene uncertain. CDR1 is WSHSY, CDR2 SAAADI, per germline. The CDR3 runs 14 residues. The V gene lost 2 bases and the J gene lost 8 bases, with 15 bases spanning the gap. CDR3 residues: CASSEVRGNVGYTF. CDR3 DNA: TGCGCCAGCAGTGAGGTCAGAGGGAATGTAGGCTACACCTTC.

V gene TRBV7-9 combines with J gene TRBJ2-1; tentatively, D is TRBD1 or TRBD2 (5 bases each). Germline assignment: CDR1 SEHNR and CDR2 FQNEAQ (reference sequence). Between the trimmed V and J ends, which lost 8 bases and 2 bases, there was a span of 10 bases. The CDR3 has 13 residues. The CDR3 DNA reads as TGTGCCAGCCCGGGGCCTACCTACAATGAGCAGTTCTTC. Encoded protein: CASPGPTYNEQFF.

The DNA of the CDR3 is TGTAAACTCAGGGTGAAAGATACGCAGTATTTT. As protein: CKLRVKDTQYF. The chain carries TRBV30 and TRBJ2-3, with a tentative D call TRBD1 (5 bases). The V gene's germline CDR1 is GTSNPN and CDR2 SVGIG (reference sequence). This CDR3 is built from 11 residues.

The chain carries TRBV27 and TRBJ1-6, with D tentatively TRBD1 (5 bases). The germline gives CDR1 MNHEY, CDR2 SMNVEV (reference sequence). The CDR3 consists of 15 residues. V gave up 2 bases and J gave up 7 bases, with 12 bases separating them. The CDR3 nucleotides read TGTGCCAGCAGTTTAACCACCGGGGGGAATTCACCCCTCCACTTT. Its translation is CASSLTTGGNSPLHF.

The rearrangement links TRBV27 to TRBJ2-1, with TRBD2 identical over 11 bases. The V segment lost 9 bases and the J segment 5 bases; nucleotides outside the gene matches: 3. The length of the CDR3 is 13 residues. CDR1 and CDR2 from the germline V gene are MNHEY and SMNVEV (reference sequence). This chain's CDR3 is CASAGLADNEQFF. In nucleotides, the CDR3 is TGTGCCAGTGCGGGACTAGCGGACAATGAGCAGTTCTTC.

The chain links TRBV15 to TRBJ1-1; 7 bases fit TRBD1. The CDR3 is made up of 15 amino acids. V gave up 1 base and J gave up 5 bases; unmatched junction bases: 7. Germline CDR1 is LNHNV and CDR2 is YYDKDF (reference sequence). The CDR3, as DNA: TGTGCCACCAGCAGAGGGGACAGTGACGGAACTGAAGCTTTCTTT. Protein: CATSRGDSDGTEAFF.

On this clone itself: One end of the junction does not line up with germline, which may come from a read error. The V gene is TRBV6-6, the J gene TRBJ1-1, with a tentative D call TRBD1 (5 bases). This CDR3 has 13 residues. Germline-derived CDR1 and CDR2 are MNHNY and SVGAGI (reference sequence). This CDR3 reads CASSTQDGGSGIF. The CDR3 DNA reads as TGTGCCAGCAGTACACAGGACGGGGGGTCGGGGATCTTT.

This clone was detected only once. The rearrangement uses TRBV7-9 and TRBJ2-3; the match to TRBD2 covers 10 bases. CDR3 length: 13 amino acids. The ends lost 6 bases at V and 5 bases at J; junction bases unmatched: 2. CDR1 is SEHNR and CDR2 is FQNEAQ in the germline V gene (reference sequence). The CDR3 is CASRSGGEDTQYF. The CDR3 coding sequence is TGTGCCAGCAGGAGCGGGGGGGAAGATACGCAGTATTTT.

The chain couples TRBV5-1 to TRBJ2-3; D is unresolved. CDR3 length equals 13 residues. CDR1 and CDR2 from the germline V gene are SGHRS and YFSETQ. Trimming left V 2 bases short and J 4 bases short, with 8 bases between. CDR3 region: CASSFVPSDTQYF. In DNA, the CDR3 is TGCGCCAGCAGCTTTGTTCCCTCAGATACGCAGTATTTT.

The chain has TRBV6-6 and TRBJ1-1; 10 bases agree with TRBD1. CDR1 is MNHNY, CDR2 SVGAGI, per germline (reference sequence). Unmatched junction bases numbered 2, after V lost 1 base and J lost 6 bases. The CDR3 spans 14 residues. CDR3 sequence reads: CASSYLDRGAEAFF. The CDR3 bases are TGTGCCAGCAGTTACTTGGACAGGGGGGCTGAAGCTTTCTTT.

CDR3 residues: CASSNQGGNYEQYF. The CDR3 DNA sequence: TGTGCCAGCAGTAACCAGGGGGGGAATTACGAGCAGTACTTC. The chain couples TRBV27 to TRBJ2-7, with D tentatively TRBD1 or TRBD2 (7 bases each). V lost 5 bases, J lost 4 bases, and 15 bases lay in between. CDR3 length equals 14 residues. Germline CDR1 MNHEY, CDR2 SMNVEV (reference sequence).

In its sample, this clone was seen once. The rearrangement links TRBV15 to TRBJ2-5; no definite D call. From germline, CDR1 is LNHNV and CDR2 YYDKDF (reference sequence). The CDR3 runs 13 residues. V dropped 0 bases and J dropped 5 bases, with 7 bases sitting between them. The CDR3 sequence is CATSRDLPETQYF. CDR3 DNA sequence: TGTGCCACCAGCAGAGATCTTCCGGAGACCCAGTACTTC.

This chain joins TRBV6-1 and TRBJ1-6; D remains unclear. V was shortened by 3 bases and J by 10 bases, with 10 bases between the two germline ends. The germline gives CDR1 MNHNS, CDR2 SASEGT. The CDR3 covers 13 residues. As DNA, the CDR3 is TGTGCCAGCAGTGACAGGTGGGAGTCACCCCTCCACTTT. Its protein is CASSDRWESPLHF.

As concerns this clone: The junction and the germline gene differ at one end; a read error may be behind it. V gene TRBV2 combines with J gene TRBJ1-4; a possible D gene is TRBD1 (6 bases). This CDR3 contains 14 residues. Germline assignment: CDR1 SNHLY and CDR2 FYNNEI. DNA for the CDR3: TGTGCCAGCAGTGAATCCGCGGAAAAGGGACAACAGCGGTTT. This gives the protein CASSESAEKGQQRF.

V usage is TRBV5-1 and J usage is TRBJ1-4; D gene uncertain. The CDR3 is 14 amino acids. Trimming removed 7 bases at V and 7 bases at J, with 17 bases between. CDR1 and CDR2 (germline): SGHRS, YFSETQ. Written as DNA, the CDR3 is TGCGCCAGCGGCAGTTCACCCGAGGGTGAAAAACTGTTTTTT. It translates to CASGSSPEGEKLFF. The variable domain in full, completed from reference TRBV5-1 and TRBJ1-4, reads KAGVTQTPRYLIKTRGQQVTLSCSPISGHRSVSWYQQTPGQGLQFLFEYFSETQRNKGNFPGRFSGRQFSNSRSEMNVSTLELGDSALYLCASGSSPEGEKLFFGSGTQLSVL.

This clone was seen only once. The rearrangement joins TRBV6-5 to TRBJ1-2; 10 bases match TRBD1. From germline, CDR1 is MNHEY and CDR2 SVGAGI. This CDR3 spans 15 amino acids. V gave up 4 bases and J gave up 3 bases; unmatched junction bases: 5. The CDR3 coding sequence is TGTGCCAGCAGTTCTCCGACAGGGGGCTACTATGGCTACACCTTC. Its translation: CASSSPTGGYYGYTF.

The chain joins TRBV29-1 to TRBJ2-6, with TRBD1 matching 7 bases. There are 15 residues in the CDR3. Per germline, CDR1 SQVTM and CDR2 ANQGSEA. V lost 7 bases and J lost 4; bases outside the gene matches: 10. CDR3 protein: CSAGFDRVGANVLTF. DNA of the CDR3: TGCAGCGCTGGCTTTGACAGGGTCGGGGCCAACGTCCTGACTTTC.

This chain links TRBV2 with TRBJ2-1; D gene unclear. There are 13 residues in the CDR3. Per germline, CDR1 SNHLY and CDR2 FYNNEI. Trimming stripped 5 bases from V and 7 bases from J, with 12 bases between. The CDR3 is CASSPNLENEQFF. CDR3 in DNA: TGTGCCAGCAGTCCTAATTTGGAGAATGAGCAGTTCTTC.